One sample yielded the 32 T cell receptor beta chains listed below, sequenced in a study of Tregs in tolerant kidney transplant recipients. Using immunoSEQ multiplex PCR, the repertoire was profiled, and TCRdb retains in-frame clones only, with some absent. The data contain roughly 250,000 clones, about 86% of them seen just once; the ten biggest clones take up around 0.61%. The specimen sequenced was CD4+ T cells from blood. Receptors were obtained from a human donor in good health.

J is TRBJ1-4 and V is TRBV15, with D tentatively TRBD1 (5 bases). The ends were cut back, 0 bases at V and 1 base at J, with 9 bases in the middle. This CDR3 contains 16 residues. The germline CDR1 and CDR2 sequences are LNHNV and YYDKDF (reference sequence). The DNA for the CDR3 is TGTGCCACCAGCAGAGATAATGGGGGAACTAATGAAAAACTGTTTTTT. Translated, it gives CATSRDNGGTNEKLFF.

The V call is TRBV7-9, the J call TRBJ2-6, with D maybe TRBD1 (6 bases). V lost 0 bases and J lost 0, with 9 bases in between. This CDR3 is 17 amino acids long. The germline V gene encodes CDR1 SEHNR and CDR2 FQNEAQ (reference sequence). In nucleotides, the CDR3 is TGTGCCAGCAGCTTAGCAGGGGGTGACTCTGGGGCCAACGTCCTGACTTTC. This gives the protein CASSLAGGDSGANVLTF.

This chain joins TRBV11-2 and TRBJ1-6; 7 nucleotides match TRBD1. This CDR3 is built from 14 residues. V was pared by 1 base and J by 10 bases, with 4 bases of the junction left unmatched. The germline V gene has CDR1 SGHAT and CDR2 FQNNGV. The CDR3 loop is CASSLGTGSSPLHF. The CDR3 DNA is TGTGCCAGCAGCTTAGGGACAGGATCCTCACCCCTCCACTTT.

This clone was observed a few times. V gene TRBV6-5 combines with J gene TRBJ2-7; D is ambiguous. Between the trimmed V and J ends, which lost 2 bases and 4 bases, there was a span of 12 bases. This CDR3 region has 14 residues. In germline, CDR1 is MNHEY, CDR2 SVGAGI. DNA of the CDR3: TGTGCCAGCAGTTACGACGGGTCGGGTTACGAGCAGTACTTC. Protein product: CASSYDGSGYEQYF.

In its sample, this clone was seen once. This chain connects TRBV6-5 to TRBJ2-5; a weak D match, TRBD2 (5 bases). Germline values: CDR1 MNHEY, CDR2 SVGAGI. The CDR3 spans 14 residues. The germline V and J ends were trimmed by 2 bases and 4 bases, with 11 bases remaining between them. CDR3 region: CASSYGSGVETQYF. CDR3 DNA sequence: TGTGCCAGCAGTTACGGGAGCGGCGTAGAGACCCAGTACTTC.

The chain recombines TRBV19 with TRBJ1-2; 11 nucleotides match TRBD1. V shed 3 bases and J 6 bases; nucleotides not matched to a gene: 6. The CDR3 is made up of 15 amino acids. Germline CDR1 LNHDA, CDR2 SQIVND (reference sequence). The CDR3 nucleotides read TGTGCCAGTAGTATTTGGGACAGGGGGTGGAATGGCTACACCTTC. Translating gives CASSIWDRGWNGYTF. The whole variable domain, filled in from reference TRBV19 and TRBJ1-2, reads DGGITQSPKYLFRKEGQNVTLSCEQNLNHDAMYWYRQDPGQGLRLIYYSQIVNDFQKGDIAEGYSVSREKKESFPLTVTSAQKNPTAFYLCASSIWDRGWNGYTFGSGTRLTVV.

This clone showed up just once. V usage is TRBV5-6 and J usage is TRBJ2-5; perhaps TRBD1 as D (5 bases). Germline V lookup: CDR1 SGHDT, CDR2 YYEEEE. With 4 bases removed from V and 3 bases from J, the gap between germline ends came to 13 bases. This CDR3 has 14 amino acids. The CDR3 nucleotides are TGTGCCAGCAGCGTGGTGGCCAGGGAAGAGACCCAGTACTTC. Amino acids: CASSVVAREETQYF.

The V and J genes are TRBV6-5 and TRBJ2-2; 8 nucleotides line up with TRBD1. The germline V gene encodes CDR1 MNHEY and CDR2 SVGAGI. The CDR3 consists of 15 residues. The ends lost 4 bases at V and 5 bases at J; junction bases unmatched: 6. DNA of the CDR3: TGTGCCAGCAGTTCCCAGGGGGCGCTGACCGGGGAGCTGTTTTTT. As protein: CASSSQGALTGELFF.

The CDR3 DNA reads TGTGCCAGTAGGGTCACAGGGGGCGACACTGAAGCTTTCTTT. This translates into CASRVTGGDTEAFF. The chain couples TRBV19 to TRBJ1-1; 9 bases are shared with TRBD1. After removal of 6 bases from V and 3 bases from J, the junction contained 5 bases not matched to a gene. This CDR3 comprises 14 residues. Germline V CDR1 and CDR2: LNHDA, SQIVND (reference sequence).

The chain recombines TRBV5-1 with TRBJ2-1; 7 bases fit TRBD2. After removal of 0 bases from V and 8 bases from J, the junction contained 5 bases not matched to a gene. The germline V gene encodes CDR1 SGHRS and CDR2 YFSETQ. The CDR3 covers 14 residues. The chain's CDR3 is CASSLVAGEDEQFF. The CDR3 nucleotides are TGCGCCAGCAGCTTGGTTGCGGGAGAGGATGAGCAGTTCTTC.

This chain joins TRBV5-1 and TRBJ1-4; tentative D call: TRBD1 (5 bases). The V and J ends lost 5 bases and 3 bases respectively, with 14 bases between them. In germline, CDR1 is SGHRS, CDR2 YFSETQ. The CDR3 sequence is 15 residues long. CDR3 loop: CASSRAQGANEKLFF. The DNA for the CDR3 is TGCGCCAGCAGTAGGGCTCAAGGGGCTAATGAAAAACTGTTTTTT.

This chain joins TRBV6-1 and TRBJ2-7; D gene uncertain. Between the trimmed V and J ends, which lost 3 bases and 5 bases, there was a span of 14 bases. This CDR3 region has 14 residues. Looked up from germline, CDR1 is MNHNS and CDR2 is SASEGT. CDR3 amino acids: CASSDGIGLNEQYF. The CDR3 region has the DNA TGTGCCAGCAGTGATGGGATCGGGTTGAACGAGCAGTACTTC.

The chain couples TRBV19 to TRBJ1-1; D is ambiguous. V lost 1 base and J lost 6, with 3 bases in between. Germline V lookup: CDR1 LNHDA, CDR2 SQIVND (reference sequence). The length of the CDR3 is 11 residues. CDR3 sequence: CASSIGAEAFF. Here the CDR3 DNA reads TGTGCCAGTAGTATAGGTGCTGAAGCTTTCTTT.

The gene calls are TRBV6-5 and TRBJ1-1, with TRBD1 matching 8 bases. V lost 5 bases to trimming and J lost 1 base; unmatched junction nucleotides: 3. Germline CDR1 and CDR2: MNHEY and SVGAGI. The CDR3 runs to 14 residues. CDR3 DNA: TGTGCCAGCAGTACCGACAGGGGGAACACTGAAGCTTTCTTT. Translation: CASSTDRGNTEAFF.

In its sample, this clone was seen a few times. The V and J genes are TRBV6-5 and TRBJ1-2, with 8 positions matching TRBD1. The CDR3 extends over 12 amino acids. V lost 10 bases and J lost 7; bases outside the gene matches: 8. The germline gives CDR1 MNHEY, CDR2 SVGAGI. The CDR3 region is CATQQGGIGYTF. The CDR3 nucleotides are TGTGCCACCCAACAGGGGGGGATTGGCTACACCTTC.

CDR3 region: CATSSEMTEWNEKLFF. The DNA for the CDR3 is TGTGCCACCAGCAGTGAAATGACAGAGTGGAATGAAAAACTGTTTTTT. This rearrangement joins TRBV15 to TRBJ1-4; D is perhaps TRBD1 (5 bases). Per germline, CDR1 LNHNV and CDR2 YYDKDF (reference sequence). There are 16 residues in the CDR3. Trimming shortened V by 3 bases and J by 5 bases, and 16 bases separated the two germline ends.

The chain combines TRBV7-3 with TRBJ2-5; D possibly corresponds to TRBD2 (5 bases). V gave up 9 bases and J gave up 1 base, with 12 bases separating them. Per the germline V gene, CDR1 is SGHTA and CDR2 is FQGTGA. CDR3 length: 13 residues. CDR3 coding DNA: TGTGCCAGTTCCCGGGGAACCCAAGAGACCCAGTACTTC. Amino acids: CASSRGTQETQYF.

The V gene is TRBV2, the J gene TRBJ1-5; D not certain. The CDR3 loop spans 16 amino acids. Trimming stripped 0 bases from V and 3 bases from J, with 12 bases between. CDR1 and CDR2 (germline): SNHLY, FYNNEI. This CDR3 reads CASSEAPYRDNQPQHF. CDR3 nucleotides: TGTGCCAGCAGTGAAGCGCCTTACAGAGACAATCAGCCCCAGCATTTT.

The chain carries TRBV4-1 and TRBJ2-2; 8 bases agree with TRBD2. Germline V gene sequence: CDR1 MGHRA, CDR2 YSYEKL. The CDR3 spans 16 residues. Germline trimming cut 5 bases from V and 5 bases from J; bases unmatched to any gene: 10. CDR3 loop: CASSATGTSRTGELFF. DNA of the CDR3: TGCGCCAGCAGCGCAACCGGGACTAGTCGGACCGGGGAGCTGTTTTTT.

This chain joins TRBV10-1 and TRBJ1-5; 9 nucleotides line up with TRBD1. Per germline, CDR1 WNHNN and CDR2 SYGVQD (reference sequence). V lost 4 bases to trimming and J lost 6 bases; unmatched junction nucleotides: 25. The CDR3 consists of 21 residues. CDR3 in amino acids: CASSAKFPGTGKGIWGQPQHF. As DNA, the CDR3 is TGCGCCAGCAGTGCCAAATTTCCCGGGACAGGGAAGGGCATTTGGGGTCAGCCCCAGCATTTT.

This CDR3 reads CSVRGSHNEQFF. The DNA for the CDR3 is TGCAGCGTTCGCGGGTCCCACAATGAGCAGTTCTTC. The genes are TRBV29-1 and TRBJ2-1, with D maybe TRBD2 (5 bases). The CDR3 totals 12 residues. Trimming took off 5 bases at V and 5 bases at J, with 10 bases between the two ends. Looked up from germline, CDR1 is SQVTM and CDR2 is ANQGSEA.

This clone came up once. The rearrangement links TRBV2 to TRBJ1-2, with TRBD1 identical over 9 bases. The germline gives CDR1 SNHLY, CDR2 FYNNEI. The J segment lost 5 bases and the V segment lost 5 bases, leaving 6 bases of the junction unmatched. The CDR3 spans 14 residues. The CDR3 reads CASSPTGGAYGYTF. CDR3 DNA: TGTGCCAGCAGTCCCACAGGGGGCGCGTATGGCTACACCTTC. The entire variable domain, with the rest obtained from reference TRBV2 and TRBJ1-2, is as follows: EPEVTQTPSHQVTQMGQEVILRCVPISNHLYFYWYRQILGQKVEFLVSFYNNEISEKSEIFDDQFSVERPDGSNFTLKIRSTKLEDSAMYFCASSPTGGAYGYTFGSGTRLTVV.

The chain recombines TRBV9 with TRBJ2-7, with 7 nucleotides matching TRBD2. The CDR3 spans 15 residues. CDR1 is SGDLS, CDR2 YYNGEE, per germline. With 3 bases clipped from V and 2 bases from J, the junction kept 8 bases outside the gene matches. CDR3 in DNA: TGTGCCAGCAGCGCGGGGAGGGCTCCCCCCTACGAGCAGTACTTC. Amino acids: CASSAGRAPPYEQYF.

The CDR3 protein is CASSIDPTRGGSSYNSPLHF. The CDR3 DNA follows: TGTGCCAGTAGTATAGACCCTACCCGCGGGGGCAGCTCCTATAATTCACCCCTCCACTTT. The V and J genes are TRBV19 and TRBJ1-6; D perhaps matches TRBD1 (6 bases). Germline CDR1 is LNHDA and CDR2 is SQIVND (reference sequence). V dropped 0 bases and J dropped 0 bases, with 18 bases sitting between them. The CDR3 is made up of 20 amino acids.

This rearrangement joins TRBV30 to TRBJ1-1, with D uncertain. This CDR3 contains 13 residues. Between the trimmed V and J ends, which lost 4 bases and 4 bases, there was a span of 13 bases. Germline lookup yields CDR1 GTSNPN and CDR2 SVGIG (reference sequence). CDR3 residues: CAWTEELLTEAFF. The CDR3 bases are TGTGCCTGGACAGAGGAGCTACTCACTGAAGCTTTCTTT. The whole variable domain, filled in from reference TRBV30 and TRBJ1-1, reads SQTIHQWPATLVQPVGSPLSLECTVEGTSNPNLYWYRQAAGRGLQLLFYSVGIGQISSEVPQNLSASRPQDRQFILSSKKLLLSDSGFYLCAWTEELLTEAFFGQGTRLTVV.

The CDR3: CASSLDRVYGYTF. CDR3 DNA: TGCGCCAGCAGCCTCGACAGGGTATATGGCTACACCTTC. J is TRBJ1-2 and V is TRBV5-1; 7 positions match TRBD1. The V gene end was trimmed by 4 bases and the J gene end by 5 bases; junction bases not matched to a gene: 5. The CDR3 spans 13 residues. Germline values: CDR1 SGHRS, CDR2 YFSETQ.

J is TRBJ2-7 and V is TRBV7-8; no reliable D call. Germline assignment: CDR1 SGHVS and CDR2 FQNEAQ. Between the trimmed V and J ends, which lost 5 bases and 3 bases, there was a span of 17 bases. The CDR3 spans 15 residues. The chain's CDR3 is CASSPGAGGYYEQYF. CDR3 sequence (DNA): TGTGCCAGCAGCCCCGGCGCAGGTGGATACTACGAGCAGTACTTC.

This clone was recorded at least ten times. This chain joins TRBV19 and TRBJ2-2; 7 bases fit TRBD2. This CDR3 comprises 16 residues. The germline V gene has CDR1 LNHDA and CDR2 SQIVND (reference sequence). Losses at the gene ends were 0 bases for V and 8 bases for J; bases not matched to a gene: 9. The chain's CDR3 is CASSIDQPGRRGELFF. DNA of the CDR3: TGTGCCAGTAGTATAGATCAACCCGGGAGGAGGGGGGAGCTGTTTTTT.

This chain connects TRBV6-5 to TRBJ1-2; D is possibly TRBD1 (5 bases). The V and J ends lost 6 bases and 8 bases respectively, with 19 bases between them. This CDR3 has 14 residues. Germline V gene lookup returns CDR1 MNHEY and CDR2 SVGAGI. In DNA, the CDR3 is TGTGCCAGCAGCCAAACACCTAGGCAGGGAGGCTACACCTTC. The encoded protein is CASSQTPRQGGYTF.

The V gene is TRBV6-6, the J gene TRBJ2-7; a possible D gene is TRBD1 (5 bases). This CDR3 has 13 amino acids. V was pared by 4 bases and J by 1 base, with 8 bases between. Germline V gene lookup returns CDR1 MNHNY and CDR2 SVGAGI (reference sequence). CDR3 in amino acids: CASSWTRSYEQYF. The CDR3 DNA is TGTGCCAGCAGTTGGACAAGATCCTACGAGCAGTACTTC.

The V call is TRBV12-5, the J call TRBJ2-5; TRBD2 matches 16 bases. The CDR3 is 18 amino acids. V shed 0 bases, J shed 3 bases, and the junction held 4 bases outside the gene matches. Germline CDR1 is LGHNT and CDR2 is FRNRAP. CDR3 in amino acids: CASGLVPGLAGGEETQYF. The CDR3 DNA is TGTGCTAGTGGTTTGGTACCGGGACTAGCGGGGGGGGAAGAGACCCAGTACTTC.

The CDR3 loop is CASSLGVVNTEAFF. CDR3 in DNA: TGTGCCAGCAGCTTAGGGGTGGTTAACACTGAAGCTTTCTTT. This chain connects TRBV11-2 to TRBJ1-1; no clear D. The CDR3 spans 14 residues. Trimming took 1 base from V and 2 from J, leaving 8 bases between them. Germline V CDR1 and CDR2: SGHAT, FQNNGV.